Presented here are 4 T cell receptor beta chains from one specimen sequenced in a study of shared clonotypes between healthy human individuals. Sequencing used immunoSEQ multiplex PCR; TCRdb keeps in-frame clones, though not all of them. The table records 550,000 to 800,000 clones, approximately 79% of them present only once. Sequencing was carried out using memory CD4+ T cells sorted from blood. The subset here: CD45RA-negative fraction. The receptors were gathered from a woman in her 30s in good health.

This chain uses TRBV6-1 with TRBJ1-1, with 8 nucleotides matching TRBD1. V was pared by 3 bases and J by 2 bases, with 5 bases of the junction left unmatched. This CDR3 spans 15 amino acids. The germline gives CDR1 MNHNS, CDR2 SASEGT. The chain's CDR3 is CASSDSGQANTEAFF. The CDR3, as DNA: TGTGCCAGCAGTGACTCGGGACAGGCTAACACTGAAGCTTTCTTT.

Many counts were recorded for this clone. Other DNA sequences within the sample encode an identical CDR3. The rearrangement links TRBV15 to TRBJ2-7; TRBD1 aligns across 9 bases. The CDR3 extends over 13 amino acids. V trimming: 3 bases; J trimming: 3 bases; junction bases outside the gene matches: 0. Germline CDR1 is LNHNV and CDR2 is YYDKDF (reference sequence). Here the CDR3 DNA reads TGTGCCACCAGCAGGGACAGGGGCTACGAGCAGTACTTC. Amino acids: CATSRDRGYEQYF.

In its sample, this clone was seen a few times. The chain employs TRBV9 and TRBJ2-3, with 12 bases lining up with TRBD2. Germline values: CDR1 SGDLS, CDR2 YYNGEE. The V gene end was trimmed by 0 bases and the J gene end by 5 bases; junction bases not matched to a gene: 7. The CDR3 contains 17 residues. This CDR3 is CASSVARTSGIGDTQYF. In DNA form, the CDR3 reads TGTGCCAGCAGCGTAGCCAGGACTAGCGGGATAGGAGATACGCAGTATTTT. The whole variable domain, remainder taken from reference TRBV9 and TRBJ2-3, is DSGVTQTPKHLITATGQRVTLRCSPRSGDLSVYWYQQSLDQGLQFLIQYYNGEERAKGNILERFSAQQFPDLHSELNLSSLELGDSALYFCASSVARTSGIGDTQYFGPGTRLTVL.

This clone was seen only a few times. The CDR3, as DNA: TGTGCCAGCAGTGATCCTATAGCTAGCACAGATACGCAGTATTTT. This codes for CASSDPIASTDTQYF. V gene TRBV25-1 combines with J gene TRBJ2-3, with D hard to call. The CDR3 runs to 15 residues. Trimming left V 3 bases short and J 0 bases short, with 10 bases between. The V gene's germline CDR1 is MGHDK and CDR2 SYGVNS.